The present TCR beta chain was sequenced within a study of T cells after yellow fever vaccination. Study at large: Fractions low in cell number were prepared with SMART-Seq v4 Ultra Low Input. The study's findings and limits: Most clones from primary vaccination were detected again post-booster (about 95% CD4, roughly 85% CD8).

About this clonotype: Its antigen is undetermined.

TCR cDNA, made by 5'RACE template switching, carried an added universal primer site and UMIs. MiXCR was run by TCRdb on the 5' RACE reads, yielding one entry per CDR3 protein. Of some 99,000 distinct CDR3 sequences in the sample, around 5.8% were seen once. The TCR originated in a man between 18 and 29 years old who received the YFV17D yellow fever vaccine. Source: CD8+ T cells sorted from PBMCs, taken 10 days after the yellow fever booster vaccination.

CDR3 coding DNA: TGTGCCAGCAGTGAACCGACGGCTTGGGAGCTGTTTTTT. Residues: CASSEPTAWELFF. This chain joins TRBV25-1 and TRBJ2-2; D unresolved. This CDR3 region has 13 residues. The ends were cut back, 2 bases at V and 9 bases at J, with 10 bases in the middle. Per germline, CDR1 MGHDK and CDR2 SYGVNS.